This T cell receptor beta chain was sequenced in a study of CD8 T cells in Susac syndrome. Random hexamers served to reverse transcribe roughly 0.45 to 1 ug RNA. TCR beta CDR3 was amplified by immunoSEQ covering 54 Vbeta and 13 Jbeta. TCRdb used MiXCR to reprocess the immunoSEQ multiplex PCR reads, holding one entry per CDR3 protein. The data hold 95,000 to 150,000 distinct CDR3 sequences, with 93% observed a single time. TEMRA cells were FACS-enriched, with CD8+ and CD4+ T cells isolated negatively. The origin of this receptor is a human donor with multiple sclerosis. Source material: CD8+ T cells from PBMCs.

The CDR3 region has the DNA TGCAGCGTTGGCCCCCTAGGACAGCATAGCAATCAGCCCCAGCATTTT. Translation: CSVGPLGQHSNQPQHF. This sequence joins TRBV29-1 and TRBJ1-5; a weak D match, TRBD1 (6 bases). This CDR3 region has 16 residues. The ends were cut back, 4 bases at V and 0 bases at J, with 16 bases in the middle. Germline V gene lookup returns CDR1 SQVTM and CDR2 ANQGSEA.